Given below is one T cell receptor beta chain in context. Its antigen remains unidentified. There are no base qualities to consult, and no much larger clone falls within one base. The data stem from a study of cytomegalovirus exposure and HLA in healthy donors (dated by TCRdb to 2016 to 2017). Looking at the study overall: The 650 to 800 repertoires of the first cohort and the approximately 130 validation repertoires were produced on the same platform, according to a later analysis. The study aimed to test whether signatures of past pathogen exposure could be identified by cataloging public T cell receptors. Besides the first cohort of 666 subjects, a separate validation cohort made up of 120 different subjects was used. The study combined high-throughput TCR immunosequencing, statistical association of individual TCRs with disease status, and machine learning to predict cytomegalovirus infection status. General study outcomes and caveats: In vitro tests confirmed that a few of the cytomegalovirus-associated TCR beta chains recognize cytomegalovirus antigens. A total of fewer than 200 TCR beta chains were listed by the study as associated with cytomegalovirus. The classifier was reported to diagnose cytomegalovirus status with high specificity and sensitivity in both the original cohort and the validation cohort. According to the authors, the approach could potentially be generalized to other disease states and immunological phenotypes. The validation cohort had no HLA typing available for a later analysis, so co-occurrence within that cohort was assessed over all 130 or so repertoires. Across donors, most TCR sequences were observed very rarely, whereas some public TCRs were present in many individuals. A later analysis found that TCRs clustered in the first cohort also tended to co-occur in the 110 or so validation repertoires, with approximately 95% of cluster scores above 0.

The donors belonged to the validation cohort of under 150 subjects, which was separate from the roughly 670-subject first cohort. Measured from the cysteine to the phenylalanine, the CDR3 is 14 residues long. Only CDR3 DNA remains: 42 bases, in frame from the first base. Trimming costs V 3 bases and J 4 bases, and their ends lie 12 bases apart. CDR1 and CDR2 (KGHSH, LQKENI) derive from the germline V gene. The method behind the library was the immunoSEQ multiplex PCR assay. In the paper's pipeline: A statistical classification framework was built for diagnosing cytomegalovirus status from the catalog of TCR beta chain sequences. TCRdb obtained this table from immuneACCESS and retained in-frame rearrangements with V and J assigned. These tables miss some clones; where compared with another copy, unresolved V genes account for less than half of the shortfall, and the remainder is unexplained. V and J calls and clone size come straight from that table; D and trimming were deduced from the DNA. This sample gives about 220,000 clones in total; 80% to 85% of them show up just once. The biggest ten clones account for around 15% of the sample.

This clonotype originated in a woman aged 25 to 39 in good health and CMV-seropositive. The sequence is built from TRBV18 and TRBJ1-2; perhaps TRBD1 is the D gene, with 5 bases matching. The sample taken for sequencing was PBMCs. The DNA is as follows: TGTGCCAGCTCACCGGGCAGGGACCTCTATGGCTACACCTTC. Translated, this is CASSPGRDLYGYTF.